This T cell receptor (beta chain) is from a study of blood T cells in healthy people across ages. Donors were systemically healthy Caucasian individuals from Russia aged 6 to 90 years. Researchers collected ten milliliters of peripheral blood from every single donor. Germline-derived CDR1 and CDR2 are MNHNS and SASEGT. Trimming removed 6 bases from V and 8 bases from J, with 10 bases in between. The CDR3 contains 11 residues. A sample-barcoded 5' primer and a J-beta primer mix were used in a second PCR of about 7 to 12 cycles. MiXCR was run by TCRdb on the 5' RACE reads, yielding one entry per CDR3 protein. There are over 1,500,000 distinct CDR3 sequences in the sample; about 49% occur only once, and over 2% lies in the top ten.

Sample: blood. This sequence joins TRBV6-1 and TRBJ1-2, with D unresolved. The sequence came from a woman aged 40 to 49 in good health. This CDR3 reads CASRELWGYTF. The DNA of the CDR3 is TGTGCCAGCAGGGAGCTCTGGGGCTACACCTTC.